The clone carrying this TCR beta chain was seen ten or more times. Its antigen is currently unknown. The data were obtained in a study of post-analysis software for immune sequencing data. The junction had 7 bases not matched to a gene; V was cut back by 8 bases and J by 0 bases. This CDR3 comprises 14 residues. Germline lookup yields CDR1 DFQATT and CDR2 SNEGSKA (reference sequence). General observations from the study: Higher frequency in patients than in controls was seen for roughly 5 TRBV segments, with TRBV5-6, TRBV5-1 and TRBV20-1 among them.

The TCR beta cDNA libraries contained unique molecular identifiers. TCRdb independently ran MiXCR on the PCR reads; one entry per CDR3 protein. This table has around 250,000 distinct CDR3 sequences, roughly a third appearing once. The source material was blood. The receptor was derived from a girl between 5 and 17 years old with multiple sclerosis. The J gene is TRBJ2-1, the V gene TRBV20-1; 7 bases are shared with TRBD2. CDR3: CSSARGDSYNEQFF. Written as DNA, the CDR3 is TGCAGTTCCGCACGGGGGGACTCCTACAATGAGCAGTTCTTC.